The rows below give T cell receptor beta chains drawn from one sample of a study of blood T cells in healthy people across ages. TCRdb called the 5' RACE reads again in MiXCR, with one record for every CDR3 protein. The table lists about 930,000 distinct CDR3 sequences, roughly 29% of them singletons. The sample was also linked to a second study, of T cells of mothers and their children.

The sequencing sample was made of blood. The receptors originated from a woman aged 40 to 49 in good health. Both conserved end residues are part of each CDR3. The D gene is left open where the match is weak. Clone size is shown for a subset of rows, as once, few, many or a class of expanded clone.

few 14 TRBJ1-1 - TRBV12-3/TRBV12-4 CASSFTLQNTEAFF TGTGCCAGCAGTTTTACCCTACAGAACACTGAAGCTTTCTTT
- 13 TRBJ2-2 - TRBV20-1 CSASRGNTGERFF TGCAGTGCTAGTAGGGGGAACACCGGGGAGCGGTTTTTT
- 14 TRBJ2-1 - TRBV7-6 CASSLVGRDNGQFF TGTGCCAGCAGCTTAGTGGGCAGAGACAATGGGCAGTTCTTC
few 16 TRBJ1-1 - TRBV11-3 CASSKGRGQGNTEAFF TGTGCCAGCAGCAAGGGACGGGGTCAAGGGAACACTGAAGCTTTCTTT
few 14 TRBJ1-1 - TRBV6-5 CASLPGGVWTEAFF TGTGCCAGCCTCCCCGGTGGGGTTTGGACTGAAGCTTTCTTT
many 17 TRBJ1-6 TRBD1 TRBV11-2 CASSLGGTGPYNSPLHF TGTGCCAGCAGCTTAGGGGGGACAGGGCCCTATAATTCACCCCTCCACTTT
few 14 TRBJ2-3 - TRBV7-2 CASSLDPGLGRGYF TGTGCCAGCAGCCTAGACCCCGGGCTTGGAAGGGGGTATTTT
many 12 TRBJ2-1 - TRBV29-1 CSVEDLGSEQFF TGCAGCGTTGAAGATCTGGGGAGCGAGCAGTTCTTC
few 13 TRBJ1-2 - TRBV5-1 CASSPDTFYGYTF TGCGCCAGCAGCCCGGACACCTTCTATGGCTACACCTTC
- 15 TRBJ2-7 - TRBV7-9 CASSLGRGQTYEQYF TGTGCCAGCAGCTTAGGTCGCGGACAGACCTACGAGCAGTACTTC
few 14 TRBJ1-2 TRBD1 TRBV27 CASSTGGVNCGYTF TGTGCCAGCAGTACAGGGGGCGTCAACTGTGGCTACACCTTC
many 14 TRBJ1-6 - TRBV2 CASSSGQSNSPLHF TGTGCCAGCAGTTCCGGACAGAGTAATTCACCCCTCCACTTT
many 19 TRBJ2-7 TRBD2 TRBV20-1 CSARDTVAGGPPSSYEQYF TGCAGTGCTAGAGATACGGTAGCGGGGGGACCCCCAAGCTCCTACGAGCAGTACTTC
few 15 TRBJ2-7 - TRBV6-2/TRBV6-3 CVSSYFGASSYEQYF TGTGTCAGCAGTTACTTTGGCGCGAGCTCCTACGAGCAGTACTTC
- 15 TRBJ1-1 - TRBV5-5 CASSDSRGINTEAFF TGTGCCAGCAGCGACAGCCGCGGGATCAACACTGAAGCTTTCTTT
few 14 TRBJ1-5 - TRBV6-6 CASTRGQGFQPQHF TGTGCCAGCACCCGTGGGCAGGGTTTTCAGCCCCAGCATTTT
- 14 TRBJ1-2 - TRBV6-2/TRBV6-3 CASSYAVRNYGNTF TGTGCCAGCAGTTACGCGGTACGCAACTATGGCAACACCTTC
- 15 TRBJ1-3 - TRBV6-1 CASSGGGARGNTIYF TGTGCCAGCAGCGGAGGAGGGGCGCGTGGAAACACCATATATTTT